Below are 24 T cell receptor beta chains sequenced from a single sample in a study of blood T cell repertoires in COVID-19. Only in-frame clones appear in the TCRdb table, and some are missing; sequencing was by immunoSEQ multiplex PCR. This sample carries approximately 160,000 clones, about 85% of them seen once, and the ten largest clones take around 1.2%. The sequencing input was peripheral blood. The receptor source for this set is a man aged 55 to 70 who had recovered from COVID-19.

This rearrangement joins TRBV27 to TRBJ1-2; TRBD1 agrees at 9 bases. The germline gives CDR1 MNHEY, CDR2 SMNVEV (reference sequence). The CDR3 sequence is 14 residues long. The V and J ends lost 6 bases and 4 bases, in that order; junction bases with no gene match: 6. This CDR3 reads CASRDGTGSYGYTF. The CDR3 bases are TGTGCCAGCAGGGACGGGACAGGGAGCTATGGCTACACCTTC.

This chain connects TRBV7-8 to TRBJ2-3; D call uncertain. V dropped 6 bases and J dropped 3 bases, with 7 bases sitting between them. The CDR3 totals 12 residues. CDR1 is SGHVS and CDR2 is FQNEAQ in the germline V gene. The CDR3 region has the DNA TGTGCCAGCAGGGGCGAGACAGATACGCAGTATTTT. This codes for CASRGETDTQYF.

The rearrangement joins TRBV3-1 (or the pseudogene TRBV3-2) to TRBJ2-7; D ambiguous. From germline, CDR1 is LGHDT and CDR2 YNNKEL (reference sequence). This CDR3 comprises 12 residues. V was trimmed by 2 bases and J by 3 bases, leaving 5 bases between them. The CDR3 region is CASSQTSYEQYF. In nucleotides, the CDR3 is TGTGCCAGCAGCCAAACAAGCTACGAGCAGTACTTC.

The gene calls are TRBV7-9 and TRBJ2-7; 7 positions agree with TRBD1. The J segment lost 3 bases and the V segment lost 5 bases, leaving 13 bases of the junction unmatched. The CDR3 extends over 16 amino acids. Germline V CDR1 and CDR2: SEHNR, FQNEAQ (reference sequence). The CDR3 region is CASSSAGQDVYYEQYF. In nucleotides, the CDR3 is TGTGCCAGCAGCAGTGCCGGACAGGACGTATACTACGAGCAGTACTTC.

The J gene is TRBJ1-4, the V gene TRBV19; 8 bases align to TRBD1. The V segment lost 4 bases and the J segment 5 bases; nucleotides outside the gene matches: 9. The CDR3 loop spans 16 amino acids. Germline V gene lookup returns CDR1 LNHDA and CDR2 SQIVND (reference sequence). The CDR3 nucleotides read TGTGCCAGTAGTAATCCGGTGACAGGGGCCAATGAAAAACTGTTTTTT. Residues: CASSNPVTGANEKLFF.

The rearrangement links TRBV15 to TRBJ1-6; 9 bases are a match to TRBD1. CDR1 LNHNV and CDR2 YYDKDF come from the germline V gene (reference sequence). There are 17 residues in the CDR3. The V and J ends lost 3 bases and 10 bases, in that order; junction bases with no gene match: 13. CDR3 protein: CATSREIGTGNDSPLHF. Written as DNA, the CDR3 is TGTGCCACCAGCAGGGAAATTGGGACAGGGAATGACTCACCCCTCCACTTT.

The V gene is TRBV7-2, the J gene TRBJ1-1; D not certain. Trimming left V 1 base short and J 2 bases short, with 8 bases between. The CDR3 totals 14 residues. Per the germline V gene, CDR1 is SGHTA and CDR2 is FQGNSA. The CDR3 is CASSLVAANTEAFF. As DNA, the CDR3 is TGTGCCAGCAGCTTAGTCGCGGCAAACACTGAAGCTTTCTTT.

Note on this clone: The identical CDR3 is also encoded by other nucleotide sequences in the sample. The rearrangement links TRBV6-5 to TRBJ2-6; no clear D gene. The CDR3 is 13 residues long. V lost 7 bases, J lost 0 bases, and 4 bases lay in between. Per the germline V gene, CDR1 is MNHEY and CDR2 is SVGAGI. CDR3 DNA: TGTGCCAGCACTCCCTCTGGGGCCAACGTCCTGACTTTC. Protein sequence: CASTPSGANVLTF.

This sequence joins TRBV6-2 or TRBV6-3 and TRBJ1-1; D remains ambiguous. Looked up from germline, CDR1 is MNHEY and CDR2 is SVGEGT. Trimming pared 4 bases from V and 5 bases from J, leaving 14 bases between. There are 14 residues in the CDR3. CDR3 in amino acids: CASSWTWPTTEAFF. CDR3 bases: TGTGCCAGCAGTTGGACTTGGCCGACTACTGAAGCTTTCTTT.

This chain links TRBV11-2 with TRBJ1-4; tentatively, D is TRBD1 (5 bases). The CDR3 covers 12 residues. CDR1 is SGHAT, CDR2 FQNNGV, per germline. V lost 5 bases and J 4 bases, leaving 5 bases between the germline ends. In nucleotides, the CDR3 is TGTGCCAGCAGCAGGGGTAATGAAAAACTGTTTTTT. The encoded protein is CASSRGNEKLFF.

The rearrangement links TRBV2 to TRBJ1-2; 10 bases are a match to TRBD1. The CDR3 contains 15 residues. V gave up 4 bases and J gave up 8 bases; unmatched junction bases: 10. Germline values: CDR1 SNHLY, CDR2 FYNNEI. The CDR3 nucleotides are TGTGCCAGCAGTGGAAGCGCCGGGACAGGGGTCGGCTACACCTTC. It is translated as CASSGSAGTGVGYTF.

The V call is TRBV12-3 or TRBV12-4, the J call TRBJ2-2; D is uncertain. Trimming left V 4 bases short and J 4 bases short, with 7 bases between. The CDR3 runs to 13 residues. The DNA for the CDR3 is TGTGCCAGCAGTTCCCAATTCACCGGGGAGCTGTTTTTT. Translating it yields CASSSQFTGELFF.

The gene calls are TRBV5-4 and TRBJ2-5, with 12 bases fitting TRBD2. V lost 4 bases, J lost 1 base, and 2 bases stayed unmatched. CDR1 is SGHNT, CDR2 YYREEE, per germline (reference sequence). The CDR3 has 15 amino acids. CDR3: CASSKGLAGQETQYF. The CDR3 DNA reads TGTGCCAGCAGCAAGGGACTAGCGGGCCAAGAGACCCAGTACTTC.

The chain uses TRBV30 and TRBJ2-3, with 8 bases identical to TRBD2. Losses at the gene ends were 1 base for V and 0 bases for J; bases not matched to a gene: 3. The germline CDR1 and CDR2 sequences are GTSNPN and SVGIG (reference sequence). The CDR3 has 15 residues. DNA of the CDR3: TGTGCCTGGAGTGGAAGCGGGAGTAGCACAGATACGCAGTATTTT. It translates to CAWSGSGSSTDTQYF.

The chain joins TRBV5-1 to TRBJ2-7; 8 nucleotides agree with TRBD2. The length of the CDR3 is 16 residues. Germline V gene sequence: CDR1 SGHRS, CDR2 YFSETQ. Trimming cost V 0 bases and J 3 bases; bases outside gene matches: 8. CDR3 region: CASSLEGTRTIYEQYF. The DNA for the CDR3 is TGCGCCAGCAGCTTGGAGGGGACTAGGACAATCTACGAGCAGTACTTC.

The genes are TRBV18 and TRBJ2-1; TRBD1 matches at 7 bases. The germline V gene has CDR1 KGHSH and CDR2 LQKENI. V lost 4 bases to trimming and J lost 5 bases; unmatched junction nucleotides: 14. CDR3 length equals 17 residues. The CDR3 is CASSRFPRGQADNEQFF. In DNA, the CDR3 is TGTGCCAGCTCACGATTCCCACGAGGACAGGCGGACAATGAGCAGTTCTTC. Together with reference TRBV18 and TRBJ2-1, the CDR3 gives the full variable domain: NAGVMQNPRHLVRRRGQEARLRCSPMKGHSHVYWYRQLPEEGLKFMVYLQKENIIDESGMPKERFSAEFPKEGPSILRIQQVVRGDSAAYFCASSRFPRGQADNEQFFGPGTRLTVL.

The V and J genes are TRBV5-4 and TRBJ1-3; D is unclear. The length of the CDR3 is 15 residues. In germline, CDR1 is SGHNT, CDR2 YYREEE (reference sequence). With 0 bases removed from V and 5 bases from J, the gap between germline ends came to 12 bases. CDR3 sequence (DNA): TGTGCCAGCAGCTTGGGTTCCGAGGGAAGAAACACCATATATTTT. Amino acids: CASSLGSEGRNTIYF. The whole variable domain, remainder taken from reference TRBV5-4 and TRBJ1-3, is ETGVTQSPTHLIKTRGQQVTLRCSSQSGHNTVSWYQQALGQGPQFIFQYYREEENGRGNFPPRFSGLQFPNYSSELNVNALELDDSALYLCASSLGSEGRNTIYFGEGSWLTVV.

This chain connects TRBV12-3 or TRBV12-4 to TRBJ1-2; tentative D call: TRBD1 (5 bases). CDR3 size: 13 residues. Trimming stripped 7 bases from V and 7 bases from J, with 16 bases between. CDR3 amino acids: CASTHLRQGGYTF. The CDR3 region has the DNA TGTGCCAGCACTCATCTCCGGCAGGGTGGCTACACCTTC.

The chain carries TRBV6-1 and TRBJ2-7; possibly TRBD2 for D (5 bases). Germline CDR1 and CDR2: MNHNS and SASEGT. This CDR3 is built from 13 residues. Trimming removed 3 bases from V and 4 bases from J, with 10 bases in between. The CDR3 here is CASSDLTTYEQYF. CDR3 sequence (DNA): TGTGCCAGCAGTGATTTGACTACATACGAGCAGTACTTC.

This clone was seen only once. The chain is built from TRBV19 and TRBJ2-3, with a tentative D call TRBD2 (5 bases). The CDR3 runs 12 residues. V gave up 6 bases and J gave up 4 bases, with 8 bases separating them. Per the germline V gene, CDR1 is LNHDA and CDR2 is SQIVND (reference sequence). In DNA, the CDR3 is TGTGCCAGTAGCCATAGCGCAGATACGCAGTATTTT. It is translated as CASSHSADTQYF.

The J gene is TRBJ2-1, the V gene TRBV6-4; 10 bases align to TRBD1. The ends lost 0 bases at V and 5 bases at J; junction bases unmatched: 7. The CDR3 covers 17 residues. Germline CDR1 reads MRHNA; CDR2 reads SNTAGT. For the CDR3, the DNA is TGTGCCAGCAGTGACTCCCTCCGGGACAGGGGCCACAATGAGCAGTTCTTC. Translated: CASSDSLRDRGHNEQFF.

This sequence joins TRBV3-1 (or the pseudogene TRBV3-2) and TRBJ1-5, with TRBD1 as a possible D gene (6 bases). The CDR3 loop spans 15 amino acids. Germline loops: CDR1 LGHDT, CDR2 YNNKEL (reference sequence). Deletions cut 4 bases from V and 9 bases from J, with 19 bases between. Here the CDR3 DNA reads TGTGCCAGCAGCCCACCCGGACAGACATCAGGGCCCCAGCATTTT. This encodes CASSPPGQTSGPQHF.

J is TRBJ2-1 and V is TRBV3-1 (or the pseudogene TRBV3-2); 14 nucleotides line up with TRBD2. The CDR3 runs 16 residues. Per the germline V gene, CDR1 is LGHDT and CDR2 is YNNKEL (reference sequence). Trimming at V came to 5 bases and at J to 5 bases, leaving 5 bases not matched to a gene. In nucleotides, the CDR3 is TGTGCCAGCAGCTCCAGGACTAGCGGGGGGCACAATGAGCAGTTCTTC. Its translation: CASSSRTSGGHNEQFF.

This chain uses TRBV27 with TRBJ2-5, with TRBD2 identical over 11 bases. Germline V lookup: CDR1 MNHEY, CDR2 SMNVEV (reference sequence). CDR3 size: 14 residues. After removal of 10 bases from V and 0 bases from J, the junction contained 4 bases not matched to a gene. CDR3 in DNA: TGTGCCACCCGGACTAGCGGGTACCAAGAGACCCAGTACTTC. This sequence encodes CATRTSGYQETQYF.